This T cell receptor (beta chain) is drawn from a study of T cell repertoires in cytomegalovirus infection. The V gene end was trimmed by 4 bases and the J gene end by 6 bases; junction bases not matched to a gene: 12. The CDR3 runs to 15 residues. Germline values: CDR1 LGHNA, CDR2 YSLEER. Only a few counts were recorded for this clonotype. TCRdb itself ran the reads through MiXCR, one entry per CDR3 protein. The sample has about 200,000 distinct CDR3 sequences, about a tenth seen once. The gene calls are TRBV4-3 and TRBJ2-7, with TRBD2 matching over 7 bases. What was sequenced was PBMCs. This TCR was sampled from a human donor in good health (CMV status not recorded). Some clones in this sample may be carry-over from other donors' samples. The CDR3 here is CASSRNTGTKFEQYF. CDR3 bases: TGCGCCAGCAGCCGAAACACCGGGACTAAATTCGAGCAGTACTTC.